The clone carrying this TCR beta chain has just a few counts. Its antigen remains unidentified. The sample originates from a study of T-cell memory formation after mild COVID-19. The overall study: TCR clusters were mostly donor specific. Overall study findings and caveats: Within pre-infection memory, some responding clones were found, suggesting cross-reactive memory joined.

From the 5' RACE reads, TCRdb called clonotypes with MiXCR, one entry per CDR3 protein. Among a few hundred thousand distinct CDR3 sequences listed, roughly 15% were seen once. The CDR3 runs 14 residues. The ends were cut back, 6 bases at V and 7 bases at J, with 16 bases in the middle. Per the germline V gene, CDR1 is LGHNA and CDR2 is YSLEER. This chain joins TRBV4-3 and TRBJ2-1, with D possibly matching TRBD1 (6 bases). The source of this sequence is a young man who had mild COVID-19 (a few samples of this study predate the infection). Cell type and time point are not known. Sequencing was performed on PBMCs or a T cell subset sorted from them (not recorded which). The CDR3 DNA sequence: TGCGCCAGCAGTAAACAGGGATTATATAATGAGCAGTTCTTC. Translating gives CASSKQGLYNEQFF.